This TCR beta chain was profiled in a study of cytomegalovirus exposure and HLA in healthy donors. Looking at the study overall: The 120 validation repertoires and the roughly 670 first-cohort repertoires shared a platform, a later analysis reported. Study results and caveats: According to a later analysis, TCR clusters from the first cohort tended to co-occur in the roughly 130 validation repertoires. With high specificity and sensitivity, the classifier reportedly diagnosed cytomegalovirus status. CMV antigen specificity was confirmed in vitro for a few CMV-associated chains.

A word on this clone: Antigen unknown.

CDR3 length: 14 amino acids. The V gene's germline CDR1 is SEHNR and CDR2 FQNEAQ (reference sequence). V shed 1 base and J shed 7 bases, with 14 bases lying between them. Clones were read by immunoSEQ multiplex PCR, and TCRdb kept only the in-frame ones, dropping some. The sample shows 140,000 to 150,000 clones, about 94% of them seen only once. The J gene is TRBJ2-7, the V gene TRBV7-9; possibly TRBD2 for D (5 bases). Sequencing was done on a sample of PBMCs. The TCR sequence derives from a man between 18 and 35 years old in good health and CMV-seropositive. The chain's CDR3 is CASSLGTYLQEQYF. The CDR3, as DNA: TGTGCCAGCAGCTTAGGGACTTACCTACAGGAGCAGTACTTC. Full variable domain (rest looked up from reference TRBV7-9 and TRBJ2-7): DTGVSQNPRHKITKRGQNVTFRCDPISEHNRLYWYRQTLGQGPEFLTYFQNEAQLEKSRLLSDRFSAERPKGSFSTLEIQRTEQGDSAMYLCASSLGTYLQEQYFGPGTRLTVT.